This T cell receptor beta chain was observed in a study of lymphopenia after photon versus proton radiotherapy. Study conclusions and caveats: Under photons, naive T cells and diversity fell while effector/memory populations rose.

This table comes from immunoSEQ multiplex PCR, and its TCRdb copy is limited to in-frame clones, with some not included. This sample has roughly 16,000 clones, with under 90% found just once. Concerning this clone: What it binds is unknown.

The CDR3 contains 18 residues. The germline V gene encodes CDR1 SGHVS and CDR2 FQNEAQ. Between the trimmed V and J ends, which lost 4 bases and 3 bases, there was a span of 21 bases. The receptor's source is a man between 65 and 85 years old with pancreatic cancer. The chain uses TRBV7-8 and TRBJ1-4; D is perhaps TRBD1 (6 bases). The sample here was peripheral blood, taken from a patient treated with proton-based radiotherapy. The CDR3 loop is CASSWKGRGGSANEKLFF. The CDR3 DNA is TGTGCCAGCAGCTGGAAAGGCAGGGGTGGGTCGGCTAATGAAAAACTGTTTTTT.